The clone carrying this T cell receptor beta chain was seen more than once but under ten times. Its antigen remains unknown. TCRdb independently ran MiXCR on the 5' RACE reads; one entry per CDR3 protein. The data show approximately 580,000 distinct CDR3 sequences, with roughly 20% seen just once and 9.5% to 15% held by the top ten. The CDR3 has 14 amino acids. Trimming took 0 bases from V and 4 from J, leaving 8 bases between them. CDR1 is SGHRS and CDR2 is YFSETQ in the germline V gene. The record originates from a study of T-cell memory formation after mild COVID-19. Study information: TCR clusters were largely donor specific. Notes on the study in general: Cross-reactive memory seemingly joined, as some responding clones were found in pre-infection memory. Nothing confirmed that second-wave clones peaking on day 37 were specific for SARS-CoV-2.

This sequence was found in an adult woman who had mild COVID-19 (a few samples of this study predate the infection). Cell type and time point are not known. The rearrangement links TRBV5-1 to TRBJ1-5; D uncertain. Sample: PBMCs or a T cell subset sorted from them (not recorded which). The CDR3 sequence is CASSLDSRNQPQHF. CDR3 nucleotide sequence: TGCGCCAGCAGCTTGGATAGCAGAAATCAGCCCCAGCATTTT.